The clone carrying this TCR beta chain was detected ten times or more. Its antigen is undetermined. This record comes from a study of spatial heterogeneity in lung cancer. Findings and limits, study-wide: Whereas they appeared in blood less at follow-up, ubiquitous expanded tumor TCRs appeared there more at resection.

The CDR3 extends over 15 amino acids. The germline gives CDR1 SGHTA, CDR2 FQGTGA. V was pared by 1 base and J by 1 base, with 2 bases of the junction left unmatched. TCRdb called the 5' RACE reads again in MiXCR, with one record for every CDR3 protein. Of 20,000 to 25,000 distinct CDR3 sequences in the sample, just under 6% were seen once. Sample time point: sample taken at primary tumor resection. The 60 to 90 donors had untreated early-stage non-small cell lung cancer. Whole RNA, isolated from tumor, nontumor lung or frozen PBMC, was sequenced without prior sorting. This rearrangement joins TRBV7-3 to TRBJ2-3; TRBD2 aligns across 7 bases. This clonotype originated in a male donor with early-stage non-small cell lung cancer. Source: PBMCs, taken at surgery. As DNA, the CDR3 is TGTGCCAGCAGCTTAAGAAGCGGGGGCACAGATACGCAGTATTTT. It yields the protein CASSLRSGGTDTQYF.